This T cell receptor beta chain is from a study of T cell responses to AZD1222 COVID-19 vaccine. General observations from the study: Baseline serology detected seropositivity in only six or seven AZD1222 recipients. Spike-specific TCR repertoires showed rising breadth and depth after two AZD1222 doses. Reportedly, close to half of spike-specific TCRs are directed against unmutated variant regions.

Profiled with immunoSEQ multiplex PCR; TCRdb holds only in-frame clones, not every one. This table has tens of thousands of clones, 90% appearing once. V shed 7 bases and J shed 0 bases, with 7 bases lying between them. In germline, CDR1 is LNHDA, CDR2 SQIVND (reference sequence). There are 13 residues in the CDR3. Comment on this clone: Its antigen remains unknown.

The input for sequencing was peripheral blood, taken on day 0 of AZD1222 vaccination. The rearrangement uses TRBV19 and TRBJ1-3, with D hard to call. This TCR was recovered from an adult in good health. Here the CDR3 DNA reads TGTGCCAGTAAGCACCGCTCTGGAAACACCATATATTTT. Translating it yields CASKHRSGNTIYF.